This TCR beta chain was observed in a study of blood T cells in healthy people across ages. Whole-study findings and limits: Comparison with aged donors showed that long-lived donors had more naive CD4+ cells and higher diversity. Diversity figures based on one million T cells were deemed too low.

It was with a sample-barcoded 5' primer and a J-beta primer mix that a second PCR of roughly 7 to 12 cycles was run. One entry per CDR3 protein, called by TCRdb with MiXCR from the 5' RACE reads. The sample has roughly 800,000 distinct CDR3 sequences, 35% to 40% seen once. Researchers isolated at least 7 million PBMCs per sample. Germline lookup yields CDR1 DFQATT and CDR2 SNEGSKA (reference sequence). This CDR3 spans 14 amino acids. Trimming left V 6 bases short and J 6 bases short, with 18 bases between. Notes on this clonotype: The antigen remains unidentified.

The specimen sequenced was blood. The source is a man aged 18 to 29 in good health. The rearrangement joins TRBV20-1 to TRBJ2-1; D is uncertain. The CDR3 reads CSASRVGLTNEQFF. Written as DNA, the CDR3 is TGCAGTGCGTCCCGGGTCGGCCTCACCAATGAGCAGTTCTTC.